The sequence of this TCR beta chain was determined in a study of blood T cell repertoires in COVID-19. Overall study context: Specimens from acute and convalescent COVID-19 originated in the United States, Italy and Spain. PBMCs, B-cell-depleted T cells, or T cells provided the cDNA or gDNA that made up the material.

V lost 5 bases and J 0 bases, leaving 18 bases between the germline ends. Germline V gene data show CDR1 as SGHTA and CDR2 as FQGTGA. CDR3 size: 17 residues. A Seattle source enrolled patients during active infection and followed them longitudinally. Original analysis: For nucleated cells, counts were estimated from reference gene primer amplification. Sequencing was performed with immunoSEQ multiplex PCR; in TCRdb, only in-frame clones are kept and a portion is missing. V and J calls and clone size are as listed in that table; D and trimming were resolved from the DNA. In the table there are roughly 29,000 clones, about 92% of which are singletons.

The sequence came from a woman in her 70s with COVID-19, enrolled during active disease. Sequences were obtained from peripheral blood. The chain has TRBV7-3 and TRBJ2-3; D perhaps matches TRBD2 (6 bases). The CDR3 nucleotides read TGTGCCAGCAGCCGGACCCTTGGTAGCGGAAGCACAGATACGCAGTATTTT. Its translation: CASSRTLGSGSTDTQYF.